The 29 T cell receptor beta chains presented below share a single source sample, sequenced in a study of blood T cells in healthy people across ages. Together with a sample-barcoded 5' primer, a J-beta primer mix was included in a second PCR lasting about 7 to 12 cycles. TCRdb reprocessed the 5' RACE reads with MiXCR, giving one entry per CDR3 protein. The profile shows over 600,000 distinct CDR3 sequences, 56% of them singletons. Specimen: blood. The receptors were gathered from a middle-aged man in good health.

The chain joins TRBV9 to TRBJ2-3; no clear D gene. V shed 2 bases and J shed 0 bases, with 7 bases lying between them. This CDR3 is 14 amino acids long. The germline CDR1 and CDR2 sequences are SGDLS and YYNGEE. In DNA, the CDR3 is TGTGCCAGCAGCGTTGATTTAAGCACAGATACGCAGTATTTT. This sequence encodes CASSVDLSTDTQYF.

The CDR3 bases are TGTGCCAGCAGCGCGGGGACAGGGAAAAACATTCAGTACTTC. It specifies CASSAGTGKNIQYF. The genes are TRBV9 and TRBJ2-4; 9 bases are shared with TRBD1. The ends lost 3 bases at V and 4 bases at J; junction bases unmatched: 2. The CDR3 sequence is 14 residues long. Germline CDR1 reads SGDLS; CDR2 reads YYNGEE.

This clonotype showed up just once. This chain uses TRBV6-2 or TRBV6-3 with TRBJ2-7; 10 bases are a match to TRBD2. This CDR3 is built from 18 residues. Germline assignment: CDR1 MNHEY and CDR2 SVGEGT. With 0 bases clipped from V and 0 bases from J, the junction kept 8 bases outside the gene matches. The CDR3 reads CASSYSKIAGGLSYEQYF. As DNA, the CDR3 is TGTGCCAGCAGTTACTCTAAGATAGCGGGAGGCCTCTCCTACGAGCAGTACTTC.

There are a few counts of this clonotype. The rearrangement joins TRBV7-2 to TRBJ2-5; D call uncertain. Germline V CDR1 and CDR2: SGHTA, FQGNSA. This CDR3 has 15 residues. The V and J ends lost 5 bases and 5 bases respectively, with 18 bases between them. Here the CDR3 DNA reads TGTGCCAGCAGCCCCCCCGTAGGGTCGAAGGAGACCCAGTACTTC. Encoded protein: CASSPPVGSKETQYF. Full variable domain (remainder filled in from reference TRBV7-2 and TRBJ2-5): GAGVSQSPSNKVTEKGKDVELRCDPISGHTALYWYRQSLGQGLEFLIYFQGNSAPDKSGLPSDRFSAERTGGSVSTLTIQRTQQEDSAVYLCASSPPVGSKETQYFGPGTRLLVL.

This clonotype was observed once. The J gene is TRBJ2-7, the V gene TRBV27; 8 nucleotides match TRBD1. TRBJ2-5 explains the end of the DNA better; the J call may be wrong. Germline loops: CDR1 MNHEY, CDR2 SMNVEV (reference sequence). The CDR3 covers 15 residues. CDR3 bases: TGTGCCAGCAGCACGATACCCGGGACAGGAGGGACCCAGTACTTC. It encodes CASSTIPGTGGTQYF.

As regards this clonotype: A much more abundant neighbour one base away suggests this may be a read error. J is TRBJ2-5 and V is TRBV7-9; the D gene could be TRBD1 or TRBD2 (5 bases each). The CDR3 is 13 residues long. Per the germline V gene, CDR1 is SEHNR and CDR2 is FQNEAQ (reference sequence). CDR3 coding DNA: TGTGTCAGCAGCTTAGAGGGGCGAGAGACCCAGTACTTC. Amino acid sequence: CVSSLEGRETQYF.

Concerning this clonotype itself: One junction end disagrees with the germline gene, perhaps due to a read error. This chain joins TRBV6-2 or TRBV6-3 and TRBJ2-1, with no clear D. CDR3 length: 15 amino acids. Per germline, CDR1 MNHEY and CDR2 SVGEGT. The CDR3 sequence is CASSYPRGRNNQQFF. CDR3 DNA: TGTGCCAGCAGTTACCCGCGCGGTCGTAACAATCAGCAGTTCTTC.

The chain has TRBV25-1 and TRBJ2-3; 9 nucleotides match TRBD2. CDR1 and CDR2 (germline): MGHDK, SYGVNS. Trimming removed 5 bases from V and 5 bases from J; junction bases left unmatched: 8. The CDR3 runs to 15 residues. CDR3 residues: CASSRGGGEVDTQYF. The CDR3 region has the DNA TGTGCCAGCAGTCGGGGCGGGGGGGAGGTAGATACGCAGTATTTT.

The chain recombines TRBV7-9 with TRBJ2-3, with TRBD2 identical over 12 bases. The germline V gene has CDR1 SEHNR and CDR2 FQNEAQ (reference sequence). The CDR3 covers 16 residues. Trimming removed 8 bases from V and 8 bases from J; junction bases left unmatched: 14. In nucleotides, the CDR3 is TGTGCCAGCGGCCCAGGACTAGCGGGGTCCCTGAGTACGCAGTATTTT. Its translation: CASGPGLAGSLSTQYF.

This sequence joins TRBV7-9 and TRBJ1-2; D is perhaps TRBD1 (5 bases). Trimming shortened V by 8 bases and J by 9 bases, and 22 bases separated the two germline ends. CDR3 length equals 14 residues. CDR1 is SEHNR, CDR2 FQNEAQ, per germline (reference sequence). CDR3 protein: CASVLEGGVGRYTF. The CDR3 region has the DNA TGTGCCAGCGTCTTAGAGGGAGGGGTCGGTCGCTACACCTTC.

Concerning this clonotype: The germline gene is not matched at one end of the junction; a read error may be the cause. DNA of the CDR3: TGTACCAGCAGTTTGGGCGGCCGGACAGGGACCTACGAGCAGTACTTC. Its translation is CTSSLGGRTGTYEQYF. The chain is built from TRBV28 and TRBJ2-7; 8 positions agree with TRBD1. Germline assignment: CDR1 MDHEN and CDR2 SYDVKM. The CDR3 length is 16 residues.

The V and J genes are TRBV28 and TRBJ2-4; a weak D match, TRBD2 (5 bases). V lost 4 bases, J lost 0 bases, and 16 bases lay in between. The germline V gene has CDR1 MDHEN and CDR2 SYDVKM. CDR3 size: 17 residues. CDR3 residues: CASSSHTGEQAKNIQYF. Written as DNA, the CDR3 is TGTGCCAGCAGTTCCCACACCGGGGAACAAGCCAAAAACATTCAGTACTTC.

The chain employs TRBV5-6 and TRBJ1-1; TRBD1 aligns across 7 bases. The ends lost 5 bases at V and 5 bases at J; junction bases unmatched: 9. This CDR3 has 14 amino acids. Germline V CDR1 and CDR2: SGHDT, YYEEEE. The CDR3 sequence: CASRQTGRRTEAFF. The CDR3 DNA reads as TGTGCCAGCAGACAGACAGGGCGCCGGACTGAAGCTTTCTTT.

The V and J genes are TRBV20-1 and TRBJ2-1; D not certain. The CDR3 extends over 12 amino acids. With 5 bases removed from V and 6 bases from J, the gap between germline ends came to 11 bases. CDR1 and CDR2 from the germline V gene are DFQATT and SNEGSKA (reference sequence). The CDR3 nucleotides read TGCAGTGCTGTCCAGGTGATCAATGAGCAGTTCTTC. This translates into CSAVQVINEQFF.

In this sample, this clonotype turned up a few times. The V and J genes are TRBV4-1 and TRBJ2-6; D uncertain. The CDR3 sequence is 17 residues long. Germline CDR1 MGHRA, CDR2 YSYEKL. Trimming pared 6 bases from V and 1 base from J, leaving 16 bases between. The CDR3 reads CASRSSKDGSGANVLTF. The CDR3 region has the DNA TGCGCCAGCAGGTCGAGTAAGGATGGGTCTGGGGCCAACGTCCTGACTTTC.

The J gene is TRBJ2-5, the V gene TRBV7-2, with no clear D. The CDR3 loop spans 12 amino acids. V lost 1 base to trimming and J lost 7 bases, with 7 bases between them. Germline CDR1 and CDR2: SGHTA and FQGNSA. The CDR3 nucleotides are TGTGCCAGCAGCTTAGTTCTCGGGACCCAGTACTTC. This gives the protein CASSLVLGTQYF.

This clonotype has more than one count but fewer than ten. This chain joins TRBV10-2 and TRBJ2-3, with TRBD2 matching 9 bases. Germline V CDR1 and CDR2: WSHSY, SAAADI. The CDR3 totals 15 residues. V dropped 5 bases and J dropped 2; count of bases not matched to a gene: 5. CDR3: CASSWAGGPTDTQYF. As DNA, the CDR3 is TGCGCCAGCAGTTGGGCGGGAGGGCCCACAGATACGCAGTATTTT.

The chain carries TRBV6-2 or TRBV6-3 and TRBJ1-1; unclear D gene. The CDR3 extends over 13 amino acids. Trimming shortened V by 11 bases and J by 0 bases, and 13 bases separated the two germline ends. Germline CDR1 and CDR2: MNHEY and SVGEGT. The CDR3 nucleotides read TGTGCCTGCGGGTCCGGGGTGAACACTGAAGCTTTCTTT. Translated: CACGSGVNTEAFF.

The V and J genes are TRBV7-2 and TRBJ2-7, with a weak D call TRBD2 (6 bases). CDR3 length: 17 amino acids. Trimming removed 2 bases from V and 7 bases from J, with 24 bases in between. CDR1 is SGHTA, CDR2 FQGNSA, per germline. The CDR3 DNA is TGTGCCAGCAGCTTATCCGGTAGGCGGGGCTCCTACAATGAGCAGTACTTC. Translation: CASSLSGRRGSYNEQYF.

The chain uses TRBV6-6 and TRBJ1-2; D may be TRBD1 (5 bases). The V end lost 6 bases, the J end lost 7 bases, and 12 bases lay between the germline ends. The CDR3 extends over 12 amino acids. Germline V gene lookup returns CDR1 MNHNY and CDR2 SVGAGI (reference sequence). CDR3 sequence: CASRPGLIGYTF. The CDR3 DNA reads TGTGCCAGCAGGCCGGGACTAATTGGCTACACCTTC.

The chain couples TRBV20-1 to TRBJ2-6, with D perhaps assigned TRBD1 or TRBD2 (5 bases each). Germline V lookup: CDR1 DFQATT, CDR2 SNEGSKA (reference sequence). The CDR3 spans 20 residues. Trimming cost V 6 bases and J 0 bases, with 27 bases left between them. CDR3 bases: TGCAGTGCCCAAAGTAAAGGGTTTGGGACGATGGACTCTGGGGCCAACGTCCTGACTTTC. Translation: CSAQSKGFGTMDSGANVLTF.

CDR3 coding DNA: TGTGCCAGCAGCTTACAGGATTGGGGAGGGCGACGTTCACCCCTCCACTTT. Translation: CASSLQDWGGRRSPLHF. The chain has TRBV7-9 and TRBJ1-6; unclear D gene. The CDR3 spans 17 residues. Per germline, CDR1 SEHNR and CDR2 FQNEAQ (reference sequence). Between the trimmed V and J ends, which lost 2 bases and 9 bases, there was a span of 20 bases.

The chain recombines TRBV6-1 with TRBJ2-4; a possible D gene is TRBD1 (5 bases). The DNA end favors TRBJ2-5, so the J call may be wrong. Looked up from germline, CDR1 is MNHNS and CDR2 is SASEGT. This CDR3 is 17 amino acids long. CDR3 sequence reads: CASSETARMQGGETQYF. As DNA, the CDR3 is TGTGCCAGCAGTGAAACCGCTCGAATGCAGGGTGGGGAGACCCAGTACTTC.

This clonotype was observed a few times. This chain links TRBV21-1 with TRBJ2-3; the tabulated D call, TRBD2, remains unverified against the DNA. TRBV21-1 is labeled a pseudogene. The CDR3 covers 16 residues. The CDR3 DNA sequence: TGTGCCAGCAGCAAAGCGCCGGGCGGGAGATCCGATACGCAGTATTTT. Encoded protein: CASSKAPGGRSDTQYF.

This clonotype was detected only a few times. This chain joins TRBV9 and TRBJ2-1; 14 bases align to TRBD2. This CDR3 contains 19 residues. The germline gives CDR1 SGDLS, CDR2 YYNGEE. V was pared by 0 bases and J by 2 bases, with 7 bases of the junction left unmatched. For the CDR3, the DNA is TGTGCCAGCAGCGTAGGACTAGCGGGAGGGCCTAGCACCTACAATGAGCAGTTCTTC. Translating it yields CASSVGLAGGPSTYNEQFF.

This clonotype was counted a few times. This chain connects TRBV20-1 to TRBJ2-7; no definite D call. V shed 0 bases and J shed 12 bases, with 12 bases lying between them. The CDR3 has 11 residues. CDR1 is DFQATT, CDR2 SNEGSKA, per germline (reference sequence). The DNA for the CDR3 is TGCAGTGCTAGAGATTCTCGATTAGCGTACTTC. Translated: CSARDSRLAYF.

The rearrangement uses TRBV5-6 and TRBJ1-2; D unresolved. This CDR3 is 12 amino acids long. Germline CDR1 SGHDT, CDR2 YYEEEE. Trimming pared 3 bases from V and 3 bases from J, leaving 6 bases between. Here the CDR3 reads CASSSLDYGYTF. The CDR3 coding sequence is TGTGCCAGCAGCTCCTTGGACTATGGCTACACCTTC. Using reference TRBV5-6 and TRBJ1-2 for the parts outside the CDR3, the full variable domain is DAGVTQSPTHLIKTRGQQVTLRCSPKSGHDTVSWYQQALGQGPQFIFQYYEEEERQRGNFPDRFSGHQFPNYSSELNVNALLLGDSALYLCASSSLDYGYTFGSGTRLTVV.

The J gene is TRBJ2-1, the V gene TRBV29-1; possible D gene TRBD2, 5 bases. Trimming removed 4 bases at V and 4 bases at J, with 14 bases between. The CDR3 has 14 amino acids. Per the germline V gene, CDR1 is SQVTM and CDR2 is ANQGSEA. CDR3 sequence (DNA): TGCAGCGTTGGCCAGAGAGCGGAGTACAATGAGCAGTTCTTC. It codes for CSVGQRAEYNEQFF.

The CDR3 DNA follows: TGTGCCAGCAGACCGACAGGGTCGAAGGGCTACACCTTC. Its translation: CASRPTGSKGYTF. The chain uses TRBV28 and TRBJ1-2; 7 bases are shared with TRBD1. V gave up 6 bases and J gave up 8 bases; unmatched junction bases: 9. This CDR3 region has 13 residues. Germline V gives CDR1 MDHEN, CDR2 SYDVKM.